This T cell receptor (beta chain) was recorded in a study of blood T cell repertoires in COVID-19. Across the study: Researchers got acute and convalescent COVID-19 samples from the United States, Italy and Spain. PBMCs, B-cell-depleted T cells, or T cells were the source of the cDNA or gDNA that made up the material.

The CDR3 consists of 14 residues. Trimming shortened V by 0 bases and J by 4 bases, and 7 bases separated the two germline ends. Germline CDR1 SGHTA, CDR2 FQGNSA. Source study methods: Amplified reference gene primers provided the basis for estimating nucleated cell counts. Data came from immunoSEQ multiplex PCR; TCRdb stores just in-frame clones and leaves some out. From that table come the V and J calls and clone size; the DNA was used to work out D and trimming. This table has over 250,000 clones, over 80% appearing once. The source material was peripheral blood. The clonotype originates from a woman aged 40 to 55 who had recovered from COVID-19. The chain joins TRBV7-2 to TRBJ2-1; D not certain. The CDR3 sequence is CASSLAFLYNEQFF. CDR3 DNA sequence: TGTGCCAGCAGCTTAGCCTTCCTTTACAATGAGCAGTTCTTC.